This TCR beta chain is drawn from a study of T cell repertoires in cytomegalovirus infection. Findings and limits, study-wide: The ex vivo response showed dominance by HLA-C-restricted CMV-specific TCR beta clonotypes. Carriage of CMV together with the relevant HLA was identifiable through cumulative public TCR beta family frequency.

This clonotype came up many times. The antigen is undetermined. MiXCR, applied by TCRdb to the reads, yields one record per CDR3 protein. The sample yields about 160,000 distinct CDR3 sequences, 15% to 20% seen once. The germline CDR1 and CDR2 sequences are MNHEY and SVGEGT. The CDR3 contains 13 residues. The V and J ends lost 5 bases and 4 bases respectively, with 8 bases between them. The specimen was CD8+ T cells from PBMCs. This TCR was recovered from a human donor in good health (CMV status not recorded). Some clones in this sample may be carry-over from other donors' samples. The chain joins TRBV6-2 or TRBV6-3 to TRBJ2-2; D ambiguous. The CDR3 here is CASSNDFTGELFF. The CDR3, as DNA: TGTGCCAGCAGTAATGACTTCACCGGGGAGCTGTTTTTT.